This is a list of T cell receptor beta chains from one sample in a study of early T cells in non-severe SARS-CoV-2 infection. One entry per CDR3 protein results from TCRdb running MiXCR on the 5' RACE reads. This table holds tens of thousands of distinct CDR3 sequences, around 8.3% found once. Sample: whole blood, taken at baseline. Every receptor here comes from an adult who was a healthcare worker with PCR-confirmed SARS-CoV-2 infection or an uninfected control (not recorded which). Each CDR3 is given with its conserved first and last residue. D genes are given only for firm matches. Clone size, where shown, is once, few, many, or a class for clones that have expanded.

>TRBV29-1|TRBD2|few|TRBJ2-2
CSALWILAGKNTGELFF
TGCAGCGCCTTATGGATTTTAGCGGGAAAGAACACCGGGGAGCTGTTTTTT
>TRBV7-9|NA|NA|TRBJ2-1
CASSWTYSSYNEQFF
TGTGCCAGCAGCTGGACCTACAGCTCCTACAATGAGCAGTTCTTC
>TRBV28|NA|many|TRBJ1-1
CASSFVRRNTEAFF
TGTGCCAGCAGTTTTGTTAGGCGGAACACTGAAGCTTTCTTT
>TRBV7-6|NA|few|TRBJ1-1
CASSRTTGDTEAFF
TGTGCCAGCAGCAGAACCACAGGTGACACTGAAGCTTTCTTT
>TRBV5-1|NA|NA|TRBJ2-1
CASSIGTHNEQFF
TGCGCCAGCAGCATAGGGACCCACAATGAGCAGTTCTTC
>TRBV3-1|NA|few|TRBJ2-7
CASSQSLYEQYF
TGTGCCAGCAGCCAATCCCTTTACGAGCAGTACTTC
>TRBV5-1|TRBD1|many|TRBJ2-7
CASSPETGGSYEQYF
TGCGCCAGCAGCCCAGAGACAGGGGGCAGCTACGAGCAGTACTTC
>TRBV18|TRBD2|many|TRBJ2-3
CASSPTGTSGSDTQYF
TGTGCCAGCTCACCCACCGGGACTAGCGGCTCAGATACGCAGTATTTT
>TRBV7-9|NA|few|TRBJ1-1
CASSRDNLNTEAFF
TGTGCCAGCAGCCGGGACAATCTGAACACTGAAGCTTTCTTT
>TRBV7-8|NA|few|TRBJ1-1
CASSLVDFGEAFF
TGTGCCAGCAGCTTAGTGGATTTTGGTGAAGCTTTCTTT
>TRBV11-2|TRBD1|NA|TRBJ1-5
CASSLNARQGLYGQPQHF
TGTGCCAGCAGCTTGAATGCCCGACAGGGTTTATACGGTCAGCCCCAGCATTTT
>TRBV7-2|TRBD2|few|TRBJ2-7
CASTWGGRAYEQYF
TGTGCCAGCACCTGGGGCGGGAGGGCCTACGAGCAGTACTTC
>TRBV7-2|NA|NA|TRBJ1-2
CASTSGQTYYGYTF
TGTGCCAGCACGAGCGGACAGACGTACTATGGCTACACCTTC
>TRBV6-1|TRBD2|many|TRBJ2-7
CASTAGLVEKYEQYF
TGTGCCAGCACCGCGGGACTAGTGGAAAAGTACGAGCAGTACTTC
>TRBV28|NA|few|TRBJ2-7
CASSWGSYEQYF
TGTGCCAGCAGTTGGGGGTCCTACGAGCAGTACTTC
>TRBV10-2|NA|many|TRBJ2-7
CASSLQSYEQYF
TGCGCCAGCAGTTTACAGTCCTACGAGCAGTACTTC
>TRBV27|NA|many|TRBJ2-5
CASSFLGQEGETQYF
TGTGCCAGCAGTTTTCTTGGACAGGAGGGAGAGACCCAGTACTTC
>TRBV27|NA|many|TRBJ2-3
CASSLRSSTDTQYF
TGTGCCAGCAGTTTAAGGTCCAGCACAGATACGCAGTATTTT
>TRBV12-3/TRBV12-4|TRBD2|few|TRBJ2-3
CASSLREGLAGVRDTQYF
TGTGCCAGCAGCCTAAGGGAGGGACTAGCGGGAGTTAGAGATACGCAGTATTTT
>TRBV12-3/TRBV12-4|TRBD1|many|TRBJ2-7
CASSPRDRPYEQYF
TGTGCCAGCAGTCCTCGGGACAGGCCCTACGAGCAGTACTTC
>TRBV18|TRBD2|many|TRBJ2-1
CASSPPGLAGVGSEQFF
TGTGCCAGCTCACCACCTGGACTAGCGGGAGTAGGTAGTGAGCAGTTCTTC
>TRBV20-1|TRBD2|few|TRBJ2-3
CSARDRLGAGGSTDTQYF
TGCAGTGCTAGAGATCGGCTTGGAGCGGGAGGTTCAACAGATACGCAGTATTTT
>TRBV6-2/TRBV6-3|NA|few|TRBJ1-5
CASSYLQGLQPQHF
TGTGCCAGCAGTTATCTACAGGGTCTTCAGCCCCAGCATTTT
>TRBV7-9|NA|many|TRBJ2-1
CASRSEQGYNNEQFF
TGTGCCAGCAGGTCGGAGCAAGGGTACAACAATGAGCAGTTCTTC
>TRBV6-5|NA|NA|TRBJ2-7
CASSYSGATYEQYF
TGTGCCAGCAGTTATTCAGGGGCAACCTACGAGCAGTACTTC
>TRBV12-3/TRBV12-4|NA|many|TRBJ2-1
CASSLRSSYNEQFF
TGTGCCAGCAGTTTAAGGAGCTCCTACAATGAGCAGTTCTTC
>TRBV6-6|TRBD2|few|TRBJ2-2
CASRETEPGLAGTGELFF
TGTGCCAGCAGAGAGACAGAACCGGGACTAGCGGGAACCGGGGAGCTGTTTTTT
>TRBV18|NA|NA|TRBJ2-5
CASSPGTAETQYF
TGTGCCAGCTCACCCGGGACGGCAGAGACCCAGTACTTC
>TRBV12-3/TRBV12-4|NA|NA|TRBJ1-6
CASSFGPGQYNSPLHF
TGTGCCAGCAGTTTTGGCCCCGGACAGTATAATTCACCCCTCCACTTT
>TRBV5-1|NA|NA|TRBJ1-2
CASMISPGPSRGYTF
TGCGCCAGCATGATCTCCCCAGGGCCCAGCCGTGGCTACACCTTC
>TRBV7-9|NA|NA|TRBJ1-2
CASSLASAGDYGYTF
TGTGCCAGCAGCTTAGCGTCGGCGGGCGACTATGGCTACACCTTC
>TRBV4-3|NA|few|TRBJ2-4
CASSQDLFRGAKNIQYF
TGCGCCAGCAGCCAAGATCTATTCAGGGGAGCCAAAAACATTCAGTACTTC
>TRBV10-3|NA|many|TRBJ2-2
CAIGLGNTGELFF
TGTGCCATCGGATTAGGGAACACCGGGGAGCTGTTTTTT
>TRBV7-6|TRBD2|NA|TRBJ2-3
CASSLFLAGGERTDTQYF
TGTGCCAGCAGCTTATTCCTAGCGGGAGGGGAGAGGACAGATACGCAGTATTTT
>TRBV30|NA|few|TRBJ1-3
CAWSIRRVSGNTIYF
TGTGCCTGGAGTATCCGACGTGTCTCTGGAAACACCATATATTTT
>TRBV28|TRBD2|many|TRBJ2-5
CASGRGLAGQETQYF
TGTGCCAGCGGAAGGGGACTAGCGGGACAAGAGACCCAGTACTTC
>TRBV7-9|NA|NA|TRBJ2-3
CASSLMQRSTDTQYF
TGTGCCAGCAGCTTAATGCAGCGTTCTACAGATACGCAGTATTTT
>TRBV4-2|TRBD1|few|TRBJ2-7
CASSQVGQGTYEQYF
TGTGCCAGCAGCCAAGTGGGACAGGGGACCTACGAGCAGTACTTC
>TRBV3-1|NA|few|TRBJ2-2
CASSQSPSLVTGELFF
TGTGCCAGCAGCCAAAGTCCCAGTCTCGTCACCGGGGAGCTGTTTTTT
>TRBV12-3/TRBV12-4|NA|many|TRBJ2-7
CASSFWGGYEQYF
TGTGCCAGCAGTTTTTGGGGCGGCTACGAGCAGTACTTC
>TRBV4-3|TRBD2|many|TRBJ2-1
CASSQDRFTREVPDEQFF
TGCGCCAGCAGCCAAGACCGCTTCACTCGGGAGGTTCCAGATGAGCAGTTCTTC
>TRBV14|TRBD1|many|TRBJ2-3
CASSQARGPSTDTQYF
TGTGCCAGCAGCCAAGCCAGGGGGCCTAGCACAGATACGCAGTATTTT
>TRBV27|TRBD2|few|TRBJ2-5
CASSLNRGVQETQYF
TGTGCCAGCAGTTTAAATCGGGGGGTCCAAGAGACCCAGTACTTC
>TRBV7-2|TRBD2|many|TRBJ2-5
CASSLALGLAGGNQETQYF
TGTGCCAGCAGCTTAGCGCTAGGGCTAGCGGGAGGAAACCAAGAGACCCAGTACTTC
>TRBV20-1|NA|many|TRBJ2-1
CSARGGAAIADVEQFF
TGCAGTGCTAGAGGAGGCGCGGCTATCGCCGACGTGGAGCAGTTCTTC
>TRBV7-6|NA|many|TRBJ1-5
CASSRYSNQPQHF
TGTGCCAGCAGCCGATATAGCAATCAGCCCCAGCATTTT
>TRBV12-3/TRBV12-4|NA|few|TRBJ1-1
CASSFVLTEAFF
TGTGCCAGCAGTTTTGTGCTGACTGAAGCTTTCTTT
>TRBV6-5|NA|NA|TRBJ2-3
CASSYGGSTDTQYF
TGTGCCAGCAGCTATGGGGGGAGCACAGATACGCAGTATTTT